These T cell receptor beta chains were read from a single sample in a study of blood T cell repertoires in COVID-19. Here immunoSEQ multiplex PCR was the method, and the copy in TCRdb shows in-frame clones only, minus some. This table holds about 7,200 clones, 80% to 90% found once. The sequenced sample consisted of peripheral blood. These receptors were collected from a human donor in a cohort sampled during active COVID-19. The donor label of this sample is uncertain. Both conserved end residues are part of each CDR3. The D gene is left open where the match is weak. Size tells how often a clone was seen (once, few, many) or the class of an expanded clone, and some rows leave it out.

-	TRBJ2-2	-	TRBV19	TGTGCCAGTAGTCCCTACACCGGGGAGCTGTTTTTT	CASSPYTGELFF
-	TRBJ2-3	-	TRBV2	TGTGCCAGCAACCTCAGCCCGGGGGGCCGGACAGATACGCAGTATTTT	CASNLSPGGRTDTQYF
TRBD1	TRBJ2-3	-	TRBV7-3	TGTGCCAGCAGCATACAGGGGTACACAGATACGCAGTATTTT	CASSIQGYTDTQYF
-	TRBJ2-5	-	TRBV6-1	TGTGCCAGCAGTGAACTCTCTCGAGAGGTGACCCAGTACTTC	CASSELSREVTQYF
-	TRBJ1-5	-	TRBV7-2	TGTGCCAGCAGCCCCCAGGGAGGTTATCAGCCCCAGCATTTT	CASSPQGGYQPQHF
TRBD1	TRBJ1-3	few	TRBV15	TGTGCCACCAGCACAAGAGACAGGGTAGGCAGAAACACCATATATTTT	CATSTRDRVGRNTIYF
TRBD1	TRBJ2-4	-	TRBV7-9	TGTGCCAGCAGCTTCGGACAGGGGAAAAACATTCAGTACTTC	CASSFGQGKNIQYF
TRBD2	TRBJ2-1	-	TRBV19	TGTGCCAGTAGTCCTGGGACTAGCGGGAGGCTGGGTGAGCAGTTCTTC	CASSPGTSGRLGEQFF
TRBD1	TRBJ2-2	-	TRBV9	TGTGCCAGCAGCGCAGAGACAGGGAGAATTGGAACCGGGGAGCTGTTTTTT	CASSAETGRIGTGELFF
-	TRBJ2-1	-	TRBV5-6	TGTGCCAGCAGCGCCTCCGGGACACTAAGCTACAATGAGCAGTTCTTC	CASSASGTLSYNEQFF
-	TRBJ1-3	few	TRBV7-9	TGTGCCAGCAGCTTAGCGGGCAGCGGAAACACCATATATTTT	CASSLAGSGNTIYF
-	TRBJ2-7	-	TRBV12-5	TGTGCTAGTGGTCCCGAAACAGCCCAGCAGTACTTC	CASGPETAQQYF
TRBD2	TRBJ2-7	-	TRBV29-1	TGCAGCGTTGAACTTGCGGGAGGGAGCTCCTACGAGCAGTACTTC	CSVELAGGSSYEQYF
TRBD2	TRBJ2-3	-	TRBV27	TGTGCCAGCAGTTTCACGGGGGGTACGCAGTATTTT	CASSFTGGTQYF
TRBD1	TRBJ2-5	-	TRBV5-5	TGTGCCAGCAGCTTGGGGGGGACAGAGGCTCAAGAGACCCAGTACTTC	CASSLGGTEAQETQYF
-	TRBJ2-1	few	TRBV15	TGTGCCACCAGCAGAGAGGGTAGCGTAAATGAGCAGTTCTTC	CATSREGSVNEQFF
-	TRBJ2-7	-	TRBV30	TGTGCCTGGAGTTTCCAGTCCTACGAGCAGTACTTC	CAWSFQSYEQYF
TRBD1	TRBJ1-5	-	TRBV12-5	TGTGCTAGTGGTGGGACAGGGGGCGGCCAGCCCCAGCATTTT	CASGGTGGGQPQHF
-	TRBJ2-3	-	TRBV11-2	TGTGCCAGCAGCTCCCTGAGGGTGGCTTTTAGCACAGATACGCAGTATTTT	CASSSLRVAFSTDTQYF
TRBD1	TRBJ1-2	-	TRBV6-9	TGTGCCAGCAGGGGACAGGTCTATGGCTACACCTTC	CASRGQVYGYTF
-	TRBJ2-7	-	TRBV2	TGTGCCAGCAGTGCCCAGGGATTGGGGAAGTACTTC	CASSAQGLGKYF